The 10 T cell receptor beta chains in this list originate from one sample, sequenced in a study of identical twins. TCRdb re-called the 5' RACE reads through MiXCR, storing one row per CDR3 protein. The profile shows 520,000 or so distinct CDR3 sequences, roughly a fifth of them singletons. The same data also contributed to another study, on T cells expressing NK-cell markers.

Sequenced sample: CD4+ T cells sorted from blood. These receptors originate from a woman aged 18-29 years in good health.

V and J are TRBV5-1 and TRBJ2-1; TRBD2 agrees at 10 bases. This CDR3 region has 16 residues. CDR1 is SGHRS, CDR2 YFSETQ, per germline. With V trimmed by 3 bases and J by 10 bases, 13 bases remained unmatched. CDR3 protein: CASSSLVQLAGSEQFF. The CDR3 region has the DNA TGCGCCAGCAGCTCCCTAGTTCAACTAGCGGGGAGCGAGCAGTTCTTC.

The chain employs TRBV5-1 and TRBJ1-5; TRBD1 agrees at 7 bases. Germline V lookup: CDR1 SGHRS, CDR2 YFSETQ. The V gene end was trimmed by 4 bases and the J gene end by 5 bases; junction bases not matched to a gene: 9. The CDR3 spans 15 residues. The CDR3 loop reads CASSTTGQPDQPQHF. CDR3 nucleotides: TGCGCCAGCAGCACGACAGGGCAGCCGGATCAGCCCCAGCATTTT. Variable domain in full (rest from reference TRBV5-1 and TRBJ1-5): KAGVTQTPRYLIKTRGQQVTLSCSPISGHRSVSWYQQTPGQGLQFLFEYFSETQRNKGNFPGRFSGRQFSNSRSEMNVSTLELGDSALYLCASSTTGQPDQPQHFGDGTRLSIL.

The genes are TRBV4-2 and TRBJ2-3; 8 nucleotides agree with TRBD2. Per the germline V gene, CDR1 is LGHNA and CDR2 is YNFKEQ. V lost 1 base to trimming and J lost 4 bases; unmatched junction nucleotides: 4. The CDR3 contains 15 residues. The CDR3 DNA reads as TGTGCCAGCAGCCAAGTAAGCGGGGGCGCAGATACGCAGTATTTT. Translated, it gives CASSQVSGGADTQYF.

This clonotype was seen at least ten times. The chain uses TRBV20-1 and TRBJ1-5, with D maybe TRBD1 (5 bases). The germline CDR1 and CDR2 sequences are DFQATT and SNEGSKA (reference sequence). V was cut by 2 bases and J by 5 bases, with 16 bases left in between. This CDR3 is built from 15 residues. The CDR3 coding sequence is TGCAGTGCTAGATCTTCGGGGAGGGGACATCAGCCCCAGCATTTT. Its protein is CSARSSGRGHQPQHF.

In its sample, this clonotype was seen a few times. J is TRBJ2-2 and V is TRBV6-1; D not resolved. CDR3 length equals 13 residues. Germline values: CDR1 MNHNS, CDR2 SASEGT. Trimming removed 7 bases from V and 2 bases from J, with 8 bases in between. The CDR3 region is CASTESNTGELFF. The CDR3, as DNA: TGTGCCAGCACTGAGTCAAACACCGGGGAGCTGTTTTTT.

There are many counts of this clonotype. The V and J genes are TRBV20-1 and TRBJ2-1, with TRBD2 matching 16 bases. The junction had 9 bases not matched to a gene; V was cut back by 6 bases and J by 7 bases. This CDR3 contains 16 residues. Germline assignment: CDR1 DFQATT and CDR2 SNEGSKA (reference sequence). The CDR3 here is CSAIGTSGRARNEQFF. For the CDR3, the DNA is TGCAGTGCCATCGGGACTAGCGGGAGGGCACGGAATGAGCAGTTCTTC.

V usage is TRBV6-5 and J usage is TRBJ2-7; 8 bases agree with TRBD1. J lost 4 bases, V lost 2 bases, and 4 bases had no gene match. Germline values: CDR1 MNHEY, CDR2 SVGAGI. This CDR3 has 14 residues. CDR3 amino acids: CASSYQGAEYEQYF. The CDR3 DNA reads TGTGCCAGCAGTTACCAGGGGGCGGAATACGAGCAGTACTTC.

The genes are TRBV27 and TRBJ2-7; no definite D call. Germline V gives CDR1 MNHEY, CDR2 SMNVEV (reference sequence). The CDR3 runs to 14 residues. V was pared by 5 bases and J by 3 bases, with 14 bases between. CDR3 in amino acids: CASSGSGNLYEQYF. The CDR3 nucleotides are TGTGCCAGCAGTGGTTCCGGCAATCTCTACGAGCAGTACTTC.

In its sample, this clonotype was seen a few times. The chain joins TRBV7-2 to TRBJ2-3; possible D gene TRBD2, 6 bases. Germline loops: CDR1 SGHTA, CDR2 FQGNSA. This CDR3 spans 13 amino acids. Deletions cut 6 bases from V and 3 bases from J, with 10 bases between. The CDR3 here is CASRQTSTDTQYF. In nucleotides, the CDR3 is TGTGCCAGCAGGCAGACTAGTACAGATACGCAGTATTTT.

In its sample, this clonotype was seen a few times. This sequence joins TRBV24-1 and TRBJ1-5; D remains ambiguous. The V gene's germline CDR1 is KGHDR and CDR2 SFDVKD. The ends were cut back, 4 bases at V and 0 bases at J, with 6 bases in the middle. The CDR3 contains 14 residues. The DNA of the CDR3 is TGTGCCACCAGTGACCGATTTAGCAATCAGCCCCAGCATTTT. It specifies CATSDRFSNQPQHF.